This paragraph covers one T cell receptor (beta chain) sequence. Antigen specificity is unknown. Germline CDR1 DFQATT, CDR2 SNEGSKA (reference sequence). With V trimmed by 5 bases and J by 4 bases, 11 bases remained unmatched. This CDR3 spans 15 amino acids. The record originates from a study of T cells after yellow fever vaccination. Study overall: Preparation of the low-cell-number fractions used SMART-Seq v4 Ultra Low Input.

Using its own MiXCR run on the 5' RACE reads, TCRdb lists one record per CDR3 protein. Of hundreds of thousands of distinct CDR3 sequences in the sample, about a sixth are singletons; the top ten hold approximately 15%. Study outcomes and limitations: The secondary T-cell response peaked on day 5, not day 15, but was weaker. Bulk-population clonotypes that are abundant could appear as contaminants in FACS-sorted repertoires.

The TCR comes from a man younger than 30 who received the YFV17D yellow fever vaccine. The sample consisted of PBMCs, taken 4 to 6 days after the first yellow fever vaccination. The chain employs TRBV20-1 and TRBJ2-1; 7 nucleotides match TRBD2. CDR3 DNA sequence: TGCAGTGCTGGGAAAGGTAGCGGGCAATACAATGAGCAGTTCTTC. Protein product: CSAGKGSGQYNEQFF.